Listed here is a single T cell receptor beta chain. This sample was taken from a study of blood T cell repertoires in COVID-19. The overall study: The origin of the acute and convalescent COVID-19 samples was the United States, Italy and Spain. T cells, B-cell-depleted T cells, or PBMCs supplied cDNA or gDNA.

Authors' data handling: Amplification with reference gene primers provided the estimates of nucleated cell counts. Assay: immunoSEQ multiplex PCR; the TCRdb copy retains only in-frame clones and omits some. V and J calls and clone size are as listed in that table; D and trimming were resolved from the DNA. This sample has about 30,000 clones; 70% to 90% occur once, and the top ten carry 5.5% to 8.5%. Sequenced input: peripheral blood. The source is a man in his sixties with active COVID-19.

The CDR3 sequence: CASTGQALWAEAFF. Written as DNA, the CDR3 is TGTGCCAGCACGGGACAGGCCCTTTGGGCTGAAGCTTTCTTT. J is TRBJ1-1 and V is TRBV2; the match to TRBD1 covers 8 bases. CDR1 and CDR2 from the germline V gene are SNHLY and FYNNEI. The V and J ends lost 7 bases and 6 bases, in that order; junction bases with no gene match: 10. CDR3 length equals 14 residues.